The 2 T cell receptor beta chains below all came from one sample that was sequenced in a study of OX40 agonist ivuxolimab in advanced cancers. Some clones are missing from TCRdb's copy, which holds only in-frame ones; the method was immunoSEQ multiplex PCR. The data hold 35,000 to 40,000 clones, with 80% to 90% observed a single time. The sequenced sample was CD4+ or CD8+ T cells sorted from blood, obtained in a trial of the OX40 agonist ivuxolimab. All receptors derive from an adult with an advanced solid tumor such as melanoma, head and neck, liver or kidney cancer.

CDR3 region: CASSRGQGGNEKLFF. The CDR3 DNA follows: TGTGCCAGCAGCCGCGGACAGGGAGGAAATGAAAAACTGTTTTTT. The V and J genes are TRBV7-6 and TRBJ1-4; TRBD1 matches 8 bases. Trimming cost V 5 bases and J 5 bases; bases outside gene matches: 7. CDR3 size: 15 residues. Per the germline V gene, CDR1 is SGHVS and CDR2 is FNYEAQ.

This chain connects TRBV19 to TRBJ1-5; tentative D call: TRBD1 (5 bases). The CDR3 is made up of 14 amino acids. V was trimmed by 9 bases and J by 2 bases, leaving 14 bases between them. CDR1 is LNHDA, CDR2 SQIVND, per germline (reference sequence). The CDR3 sequence: CASSQGGGNQPQHF. The CDR3, as DNA: TGTGCCAGCAGCCAGGGTGGAGGCAATCAGCCCCAGCATTTT.